Shown below are 9 T cell receptor beta chains from a single sample sequenced in a study of T-cell reconstitution after alpha-beta-depleted transplantation in children. It was with unique molecular identifiers that the TCRbeta library was prepared. TCRdb reprocessed the PCR reads via MiXCR and lists one record per CDR3 protein. This sample has about 540,000 distinct CDR3 sequences, with around 20% found just once. Material: PBMCs from the stem cell graft donor, obtained from the stem cell graft. These receptors all come from a human donor who donated a stem cell graft to a child with acute lymphoblastic leukemia.

The chain recombines TRBV9 with TRBJ1-1; tentatively, D is TRBD1 (5 bases). The germline V gene has CDR1 SGDLS and CDR2 YYNGEE. This CDR3 has 14 residues. The V gene lost 2 bases and the J gene lost 6 bases, with 14 bases spanning the gap. The CDR3: CASSVIVGGAEAFF. DNA of the CDR3: TGTGCCAGCAGCGTCATTGTTGGGGGGGCTGAAGCTTTCTTT.

This clonotype occurred a few times. The V call is TRBV20-1, the J call TRBJ2-7, with TRBD1 matching 10 bases. The CDR3 loop spans 14 amino acids. With V trimmed by 4 bases and J by 2 bases, 5 bases remained unmatched. Looked up from germline, CDR1 is DFQATT and CDR2 is SNEGSKA (reference sequence). CDR3 sequence reads: CSAMRGQGTYEQYF. The CDR3 coding sequence is TGCAGTGCTATGAGGGGACAGGGGACCTACGAGCAGTACTTC.

The V and J genes are TRBV5-1 and TRBJ2-7; D is perhaps TRBD2 (5 bases). The germline V and J ends were trimmed by 4 bases and 2 bases, with 13 bases remaining between them. There are 14 residues in the CDR3. Germline-derived CDR1 and CDR2 are SGHRS and YFSETQ. For the CDR3, the DNA is TGCGCCAGCAGCCGGGGAAAGACGACCTACGAGCAGTACTTC. It codes for CASSRGKTTYEQYF. The full variable domain, rest sourced from reference TRBV5-1 and TRBJ2-7, is KAGVTQTPRYLIKTRGQQVTLSCSPISGHRSVSWYQQTPGQGLQFLFEYFSETQRNKGNFPGRFSGRQFSNSRSEMNVSTLELGDSALYLCASSRGKTTYEQYFGPGTRLTVT.

This clonotype was detected only a few times. The V and J genes are TRBV3-1 and TRBJ2-1; D uncertain. Germline values: CDR1 LGHDT, CDR2 YNNKEL (reference sequence). The CDR3 has 11 amino acids. V lost 3 bases, J lost 6 bases, and 3 bases lay in between. The CDR3 here is CASSHVNEQFF. CDR3 coding DNA: TGTGCCAGCAGCCATGTCAATGAGCAGTTCTTC.

This chain joins TRBV7-3 and TRBJ2-1; D remains ambiguous. Trimming left V 2 bases short and J 0 bases short, with 11 bases between. The CDR3 extends over 16 amino acids. Germline loops: CDR1 SGHTA, CDR2 FQGTGA. The CDR3 sequence is CASSLYSGYSYNEQFF. The DNA for the CDR3 is TGTGCCAGCAGCTTATACTCCGGGTACTCCTACAATGAGCAGTTCTTC.

This clonotype was recorded a few times. This rearrangement joins TRBV5-1 to TRBJ2-7, with D perhaps TRBD1 (6 bases). Germline V gene lookup returns CDR1 SGHRS and CDR2 YFSETQ. The CDR3 sequence is 14 residues long. Trimming removed 4 bases from V and 2 bases from J, with 13 bases in between. The CDR3 region has the DNA TGCGCCAGCAGCCCTAAGGACAGAGCCTACGAGCAGTACTTC. The encoded protein is CASSPKDRAYEQYF.

In its sample, this clonotype was seen many times. The CDR3, as DNA: TGCAGTGCTAAGGGGCAGGGAACCTACGAGCAGTACTTC. Translated, it gives CSAKGQGTYEQYF. This chain links TRBV20-1 with TRBJ2-7, with a tentative D call TRBD1 (5 bases). V was clipped by 4 bases and J by 2 bases, with 12 bases between them. This CDR3 is 13 amino acids long. Germline-derived CDR1 and CDR2 are DFQATT and SNEGSKA (reference sequence).

This clonotype has just a few counts. The rearrangement uses TRBV29-1 and TRBJ2-6, with D uncertain. The CDR3 consists of 15 residues. Germline V lookup: CDR1 SQVTM, CDR2 ANQGSEA. The germline V and J ends were trimmed by 3 bases and 1 base, with 10 bases remaining between them. This chain's CDR3 is CSVETVASGANVLTF. DNA of the CDR3: TGCAGCGTTGAGACCGTCGCGTCTGGGGCCAACGTCCTGACTTTC.

The J gene is TRBJ2-5, the V gene TRBV5-1; 8 bases agree with TRBD2. J gave up 2 bases and V 5 bases, and 17 bases lay outside the gene matches. The CDR3 runs 18 residues. Germline lookup yields CDR1 SGHRS and CDR2 YFSETQ. The CDR3 loop reads CASSSPAGEYVGQETQYF. CDR3 coding DNA: TGCGCCAGCAGTTCCCCAGCGGGAGAGTATGTGGGTCAAGAGACCCAGTACTTC.